This T cell receptor beta chain emerged from a study of identical twins. General study findings and limits: Analyses of zero insertions could be partly confounded by invariant MAIT and iNKT cells. A cross-sectional statistical analysis, not follow-up of the same donors, supported the conclusions. Twin-shared out-of-frame alpha sequences were enriched for low generation probability.

Trimming removed 0 bases from V and 7 bases from J; junction bases left unmatched: 8. Germline V gene lookup returns CDR1 DFQATT and CDR2 SNEGSKA (reference sequence). The CDR3 totals 15 residues. Of note for this clonotype: The target antigen is unknown.

TCRdb used MiXCR to reprocess the 5' RACE reads, holding one entry per CDR3 protein. The data contain about 890,000 distinct CDR3 sequences, 10% to 15% of them singletons. In addition, the sample was reused for a study of yellow fever vaccine responses in identical twins.

This sequence joins TRBV20-1 and TRBJ2-3, with 9 bases lining up with TRBD2. The TCR originated in a woman younger than 30 in good health. The specimen was PBMCs. The CDR3 sequence: CSARDPAGGPNTQYF. The CDR3 DNA reads as TGCAGTGCTAGAGATCCGGCGGGAGGGCCGAATACGCAGTATTTT.